The present T cell receptor (beta chain) was sequenced within a study of regulatory T cells in long-lasting Graves disease. According to the study, TCR beta libraries were built with iRepertoire HTBI primers and CDR3-region Arm-PCR. MiXCR was run by TCRdb on the multiplex PCR reads, yielding one entry per CDR3 protein. Here the sample spans hundreds of thousands of distinct CDR3 sequences, about 13% being singletons. This clonotype was counted many times. Time point denoted: newly diagnosed GD, antithyroid drugs for less than 3 months. The TCR library used RNA extracted from PBMCs. The length of the CDR3 is 13 residues. Trimming removed 5 bases from V and 6 bases from J; junction bases left unmatched: 2. The germline CDR1 and CDR2 sequences are KGHDR and SFDVKD. The sample was also linked to a second study, of T cells in Graves' hyperthyroidism and ophthalmopathy.

This chain uses TRBV24-1 with TRBJ2-3; 9 bases are shared with TRBD2. The sequences come from peripheral blood mononuclear cells (PBMCs), collected at new diagnosis, from a patient treated with antithyroid drugs. The clonotype was recovered from a man aged 25-45 years with Graves disease. The CDR3 DNA reads as TGTGCCACCAGTGGGACTAGCGTCGATACGCAGTATTTT. Translating gives CATSGTSVDTQYF.